Sequencing of this T cell receptor (beta chain) was carried out in a study of blood T cell repertoires in COVID-19. Overall study context: Acute and convalescent COVID-19 specimens originated in the United States, Italy and Spain. In each case, the material was cDNA or gDNA derived from T cells, B-cell-depleted T cells, or PBMCs.

Original handling: Amplification from reference gene primers served as the basis for estimated nucleated cell counts. Profiled with immunoSEQ multiplex PCR; TCRdb holds only in-frame clones, not every one. V, J and clone size are taken as reported in that table, and D and trimming were inferred from the DNA itself. Altogether about 110,000 clones are present, roughly 85% being singletons, with the ten largest covering about 2.2%. Germline values: CDR1 MNHEY, CDR2 SVGAGI. V was cut by 2 bases and J by 4 bases, with 8 bases left in between. The CDR3 spans 13 residues. The sample taken for sequencing was peripheral blood. The TCR originated in a human donor in a cohort sampled during active COVID-19. The chain links TRBV6-5 to TRBJ1-1, with D maybe TRBD1 (6 bases). Written as DNA, the CDR3 is TGTGCCAGCAGTTACGGGGGCCGCACTGAAGCTTTCTTT. Translating gives CASSYGGRTEAFF.